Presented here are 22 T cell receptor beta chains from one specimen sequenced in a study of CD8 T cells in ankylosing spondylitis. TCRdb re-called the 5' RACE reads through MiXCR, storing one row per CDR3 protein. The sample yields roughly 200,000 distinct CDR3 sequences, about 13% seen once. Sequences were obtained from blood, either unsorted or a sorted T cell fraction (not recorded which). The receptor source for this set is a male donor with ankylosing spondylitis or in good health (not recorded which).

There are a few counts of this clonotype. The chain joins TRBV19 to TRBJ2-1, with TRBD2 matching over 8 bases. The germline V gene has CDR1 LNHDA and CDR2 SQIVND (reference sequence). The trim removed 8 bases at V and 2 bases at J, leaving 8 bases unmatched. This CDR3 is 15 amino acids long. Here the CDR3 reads CASSGGRGPYNEQFF. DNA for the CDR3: TGTGCCAGTTCGGGGGGGCGGGGGCCCTACAATGAGCAGTTCTTC.

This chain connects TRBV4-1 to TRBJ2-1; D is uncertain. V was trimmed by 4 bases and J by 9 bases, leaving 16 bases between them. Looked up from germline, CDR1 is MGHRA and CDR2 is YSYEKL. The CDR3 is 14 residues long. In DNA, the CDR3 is TGCGCCAGCAGCCTGGACGGCCCCTTGGTTGAGCAGTTCTTC. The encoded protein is CASSLDGPLVEQFF.

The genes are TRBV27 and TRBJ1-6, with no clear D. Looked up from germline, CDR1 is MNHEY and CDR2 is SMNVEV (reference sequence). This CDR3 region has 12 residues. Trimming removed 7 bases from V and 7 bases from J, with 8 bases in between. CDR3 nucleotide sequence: TGTGCCAGCACGGAGTTGAATTCACCCCTCCACTTT. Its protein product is CASTELNSPLHF.

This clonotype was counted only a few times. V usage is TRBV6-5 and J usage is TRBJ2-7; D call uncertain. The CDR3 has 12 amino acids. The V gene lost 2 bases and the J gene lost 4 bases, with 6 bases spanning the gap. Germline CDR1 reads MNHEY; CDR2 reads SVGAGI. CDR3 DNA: TGTGCCAGCAGTTACGGGGTTTACGAGCAGTACTTC. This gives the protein CASSYGVYEQYF.

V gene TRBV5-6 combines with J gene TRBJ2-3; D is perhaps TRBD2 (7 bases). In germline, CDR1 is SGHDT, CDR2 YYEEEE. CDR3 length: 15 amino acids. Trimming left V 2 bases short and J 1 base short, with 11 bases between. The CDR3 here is CASSFAGAGTDTQYF. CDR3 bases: TGTGCCAGCAGCTTCGCGGGGGCCGGCACAGATACGCAGTATTTT.

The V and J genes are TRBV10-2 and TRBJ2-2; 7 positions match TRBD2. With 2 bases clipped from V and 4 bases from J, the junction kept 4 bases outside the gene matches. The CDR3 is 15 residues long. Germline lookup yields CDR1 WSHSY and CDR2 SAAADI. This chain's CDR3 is CASSEGGVGTGELFF. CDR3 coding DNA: TGCGCCAGCAGTGAGGGGGGGGTGGGCACCGGGGAGCTGTTTTTT.

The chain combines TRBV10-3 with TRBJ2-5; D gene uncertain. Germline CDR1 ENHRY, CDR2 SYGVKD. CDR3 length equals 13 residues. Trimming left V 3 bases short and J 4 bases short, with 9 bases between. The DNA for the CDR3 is TGTGCCATCAGTGATTCGGGTGGAGAGACCCAGTACTTC. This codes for CAISDSGGETQYF.

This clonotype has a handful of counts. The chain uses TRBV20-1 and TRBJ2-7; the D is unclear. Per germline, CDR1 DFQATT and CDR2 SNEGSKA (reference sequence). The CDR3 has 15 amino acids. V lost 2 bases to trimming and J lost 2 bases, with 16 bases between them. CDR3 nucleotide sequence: TGCAGTGCTAGAAATATGGACGGCGTGGCCTACGAGCAGTACTTC. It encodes CSARNMDGVAYEQYF.

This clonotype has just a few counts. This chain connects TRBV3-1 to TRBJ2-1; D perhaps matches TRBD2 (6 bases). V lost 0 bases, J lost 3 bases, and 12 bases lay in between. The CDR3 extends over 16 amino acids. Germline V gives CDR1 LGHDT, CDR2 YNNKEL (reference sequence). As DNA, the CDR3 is TGTGCCAGCAGCCAAGATTTAGCGGACAACTACAATGAGCAGTTCTTC. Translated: CASSQDLADNYNEQFF.

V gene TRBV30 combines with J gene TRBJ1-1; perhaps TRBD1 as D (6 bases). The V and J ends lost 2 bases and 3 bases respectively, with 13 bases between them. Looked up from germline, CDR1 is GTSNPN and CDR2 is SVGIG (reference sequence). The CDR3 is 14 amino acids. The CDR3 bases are TGTGCCTGGAGTAGGGGGAGGGGAGACACTGAAGCTTTCTTT. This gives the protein CAWSRGRGDTEAFF.

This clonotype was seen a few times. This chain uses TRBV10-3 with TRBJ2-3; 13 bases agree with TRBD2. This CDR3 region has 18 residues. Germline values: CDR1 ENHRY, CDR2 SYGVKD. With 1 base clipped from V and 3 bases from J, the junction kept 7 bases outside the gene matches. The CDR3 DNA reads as TGTGCCATCAGTGAGTTCGGACTAGCGGGAGTCCTGACAGATACGCAGTATTTT. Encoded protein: CAISEFGLAGVLTDTQYF.

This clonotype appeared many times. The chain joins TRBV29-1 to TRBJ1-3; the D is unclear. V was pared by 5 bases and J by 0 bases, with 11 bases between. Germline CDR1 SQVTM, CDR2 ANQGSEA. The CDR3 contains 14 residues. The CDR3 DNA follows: TGCAGCGTTCCTGACCCGAACTCTGGAAACACCATATATTTT. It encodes CSVPDPNSGNTIYF.

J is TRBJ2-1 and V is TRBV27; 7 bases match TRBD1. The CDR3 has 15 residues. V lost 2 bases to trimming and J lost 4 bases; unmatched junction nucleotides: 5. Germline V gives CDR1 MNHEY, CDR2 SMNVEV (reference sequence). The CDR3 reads CASSLKGQFYNEQFF. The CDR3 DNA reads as TGTGCCAGCAGTTTAAAGGGACAGTTTTACAATGAGCAGTTCTTC.

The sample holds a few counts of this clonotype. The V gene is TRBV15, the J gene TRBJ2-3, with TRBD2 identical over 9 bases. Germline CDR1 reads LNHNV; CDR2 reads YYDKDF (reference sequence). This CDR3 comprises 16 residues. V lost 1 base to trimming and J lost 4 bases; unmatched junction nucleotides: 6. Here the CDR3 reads CATSRGTAGGPDTQYF. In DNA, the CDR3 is TGTGCCACCAGCAGAGGGACGGCGGGGGGGCCAGATACGCAGTATTTT.

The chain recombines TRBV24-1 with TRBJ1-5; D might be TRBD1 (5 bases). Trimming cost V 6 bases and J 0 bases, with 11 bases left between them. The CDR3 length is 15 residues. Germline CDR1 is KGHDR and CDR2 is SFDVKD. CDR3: CATSLGGASNQPQHF. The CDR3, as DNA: TGTGCCACCAGTTTAGGAGGGGCTAGCAATCAGCCCCAGCATTTT.

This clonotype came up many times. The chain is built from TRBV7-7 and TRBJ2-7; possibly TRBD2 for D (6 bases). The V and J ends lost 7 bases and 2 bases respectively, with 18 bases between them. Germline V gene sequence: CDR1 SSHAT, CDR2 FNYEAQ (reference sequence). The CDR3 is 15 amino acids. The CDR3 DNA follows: TGTGCCAGCACCTTGGATGCTTCGGGAGCCTACGAGCAGTACTTC. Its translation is CASTLDASGAYEQYF.

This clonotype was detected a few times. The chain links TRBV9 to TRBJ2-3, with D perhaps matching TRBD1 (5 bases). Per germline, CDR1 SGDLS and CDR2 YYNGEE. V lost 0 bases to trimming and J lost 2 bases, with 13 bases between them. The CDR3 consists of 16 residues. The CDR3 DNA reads TGTGCCAGCAGCGTAGAGGCAGGGTGGGACACAGATACGCAGTATTTT. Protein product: CASSVEAGWDTDTQYF.

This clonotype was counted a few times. CDR3 sequence reads: CASSLLGGVYNEQFF. The DNA for the CDR3 is TGTGCCAGCAGTTTACTAGGGGGCGTCTACAATGAGCAGTTCTTC. This sequence joins TRBV12-3 or TRBV12-4 and TRBJ2-1; TRBD1 aligns across 7 bases. The J segment lost 3 bases and the V segment lost 2 bases, leaving 4 bases of the junction unmatched. The CDR3 has 15 residues.

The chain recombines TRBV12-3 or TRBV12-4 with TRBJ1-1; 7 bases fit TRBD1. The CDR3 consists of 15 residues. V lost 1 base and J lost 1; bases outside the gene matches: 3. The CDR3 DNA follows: TGTGCCAGCAGTTTAGTGAGGGGGCAGAACACTGAAGCTTTCTTT. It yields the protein CASSLVRGQNTEAFF.

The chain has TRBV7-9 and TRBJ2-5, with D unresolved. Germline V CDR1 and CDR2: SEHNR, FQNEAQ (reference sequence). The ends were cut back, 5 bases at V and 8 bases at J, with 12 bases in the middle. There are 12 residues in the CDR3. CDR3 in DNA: TGTGCCAGCAGCGCGCTCGACTCTACCCAGTACTTC. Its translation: CASSALDSTQYF. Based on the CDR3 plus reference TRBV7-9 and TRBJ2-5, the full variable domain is DTGVSQNPRHKITKRGQNVTFRCDPISEHNRLYWYRQTLGQGPEFLTYFQNEAQLEKSRLLSDRFSAERPKGSFSTLEIQRTEQGDSAMYLCASSALDSTQYFGPGTRLLVL.

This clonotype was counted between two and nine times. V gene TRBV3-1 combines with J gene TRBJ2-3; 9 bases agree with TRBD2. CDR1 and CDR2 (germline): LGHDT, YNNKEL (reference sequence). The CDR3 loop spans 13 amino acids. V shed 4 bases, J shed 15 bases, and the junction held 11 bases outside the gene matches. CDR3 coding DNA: TGTGCCAGCAGCCCTGGGACGACCGGGACTAGCTATTTT. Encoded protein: CASSPGTTGTSYF.

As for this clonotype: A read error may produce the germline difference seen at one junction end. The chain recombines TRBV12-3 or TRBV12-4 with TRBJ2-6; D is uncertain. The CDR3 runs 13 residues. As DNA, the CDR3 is TGTGCCAGCAGTTCCGGGCCCACCAACTTCCTGACTTTC. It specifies CASSSGPTNFLTF.